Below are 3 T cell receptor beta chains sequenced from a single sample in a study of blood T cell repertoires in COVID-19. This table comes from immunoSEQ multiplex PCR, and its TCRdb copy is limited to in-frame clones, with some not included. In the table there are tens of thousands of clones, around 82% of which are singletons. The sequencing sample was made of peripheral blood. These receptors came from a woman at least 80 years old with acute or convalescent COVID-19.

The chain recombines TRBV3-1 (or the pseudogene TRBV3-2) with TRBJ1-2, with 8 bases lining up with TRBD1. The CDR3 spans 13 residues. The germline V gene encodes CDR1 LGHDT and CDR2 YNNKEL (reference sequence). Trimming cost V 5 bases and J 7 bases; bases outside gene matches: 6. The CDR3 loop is CASSYGQGSGYTF. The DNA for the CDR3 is TGTGCCAGCAGCTATGGACAGGGTTCTGGCTACACCTTC.

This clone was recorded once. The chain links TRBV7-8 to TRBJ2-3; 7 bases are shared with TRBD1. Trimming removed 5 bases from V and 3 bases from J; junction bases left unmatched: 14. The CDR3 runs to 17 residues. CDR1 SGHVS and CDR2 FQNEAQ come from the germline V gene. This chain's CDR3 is CASSRATGQRGTDTQYF. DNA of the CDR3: TGTGCCAGCAGCCGGGCGACAGGGCAAAGAGGGACAGATACGCAGTATTTT. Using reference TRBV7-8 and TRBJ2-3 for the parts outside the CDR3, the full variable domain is GAGVSQSPRYKVAKRGQDVALRCDPISGHVSLFWYQQALGQGPEFLTYFQNEAQLDKSGLPSDRFFAERPEGSVSTLKIQRTQQEDSAVYLCASSRATGQRGTDTQYFGPGTRLTVL.

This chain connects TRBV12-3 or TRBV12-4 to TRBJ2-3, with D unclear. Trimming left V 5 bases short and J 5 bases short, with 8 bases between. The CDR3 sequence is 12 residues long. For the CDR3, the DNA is TGTGCCAGCAGTCCTAACCTAGATACGCAGTATTTT. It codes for CASSPNLDTQYF.